The 14 T cell receptor beta chains presented below share a single source sample, sequenced in a study of pediatric ulcerative colitis. The method was immunoSEQ multiplex PCR; TCRdb's version includes in-frame clones alone and lacks a portion of them. Of fewer than 30,000 clones listed, 55% to 85% are singletons. Rectal tissue came from one to two pinch biopsies taken at colonoscopy. Sample: gut tissue. The receptors derive from a boy between 10 and 17 years old with severe ulcerative colitis.

The CDR3 DNA sequence: TGTGCCAGCAGTTACGCCGGGACAGGGGATGGCTACACCTTC. This encodes CASSYAGTGDGYTF. This rearrangement joins TRBV6-6 to TRBJ1-2; 10 bases agree with TRBD1. The V segment lost 2 bases and the J segment 6 bases; nucleotides outside the gene matches: 3. The CDR3 spans 14 residues. The germline V gene has CDR1 MNHNY and CDR2 SVGAGI (reference sequence).

The J gene is TRBJ2-1, the V gene TRBV18; D is ambiguous. CDR1 and CDR2 (germline): KGHSH, LQKENI. CDR3 length: 15 residues. The germline V and J ends were trimmed by 1 base and 0 bases, with 7 bases remaining between them. CDR3 DNA sequence: TGTGCCAGCTCACCACTCCTAAGCTCCTACAATGAGCAGTTCTTC. Amino acids: CASSPLLSSYNEQFF.

This clone was counted between two and nine times. The chain joins TRBV5-4 to TRBJ1-4; D ambiguous. The CDR3 is 15 residues long. The V end lost 1 base, the J end lost 5 bases, and 12 bases lay between the germline ends. In germline, CDR1 is SGHNT, CDR2 YYREEE (reference sequence). The CDR3, as DNA: TGTGCCAGCAGCTTGAGTCGCCAGCCAAATGAAAAACTGTTTTTT. As protein: CASSLSRQPNEKLFF. The entire variable domain, with the rest obtained from reference TRBV5-4 and TRBJ1-4, is as follows: ETGVTQSPTHLIKTRGQQVTLRCSSQSGHNTVSWYQQALGQGPQFIFQYYREEENGRGNFPPRFSGLQFPNYSSELNVNALELDDSALYLCASSLSRQPNEKLFFGSGTQLSVL.

The CDR3 protein is CSVVFVLGSSGSTGTDTQYF. For the CDR3, the DNA is TGCAGCGTTGTTTTCGTGTTAGGGTCTAGCGGGAGTACTGGCACAGATACGCAGTATTTT. The V gene is TRBV29-1, the J gene TRBJ2-3, with 10 bases identical to TRBD2. The CDR3 totals 20 residues. With 4 bases clipped from V and 1 base from J, the junction kept 20 bases outside the gene matches. Germline CDR1 and CDR2: SQVTM and ANQGSEA.

The CDR3 DNA is TGTGCCATCTACCGAGCCCCGCCAGGCCGTGGCTACACCTTC. This encodes CAIYRAPPGRGYTF. The chain employs TRBV10-3 and TRBJ1-2; no clear D. Germline V gene lookup returns CDR1 ENHRY and CDR2 SYGVKD. This CDR3 spans 14 amino acids. The V end was cut by 8 bases, the J end by 7 bases, with 20 bases between.

The chain is built from TRBV15 and TRBJ2-1; 12 nucleotides agree with TRBD2. The CDR3 has 16 residues. Germline CDR1 LNHNV, CDR2 YYDKDF (reference sequence). J was trimmed by 3 bases and V by 7 bases; bases with no gene match: 7. The CDR3 nucleotides read TGTGCCACCACCCAGACTAGCGGGGGTCTCTACAATGAGCAGTTCTTC. This sequence encodes CATTQTSGGLYNEQFF.

This clone was seen only a few times. The chain carries TRBV4-2 and TRBJ1-2; TRBD1 is a possible D gene (5 bases). Trimming pared 2 bases from V and 3 bases from J, leaving 10 bases between. CDR3 length equals 14 residues. The germline V gene encodes CDR1 LGHNA and CDR2 YNFKEQ. The CDR3 spells CASSQQLGDYGYTF. CDR3 coding DNA: TGTGCCAGCAGCCAACAGTTAGGGGACTATGGCTACACCTTC.

To note about this clone: Without the conserved terminal phenylalanine or tryptophan, this CDR3 likely stems from a read error. The DNA is omitted, as the CDR3 cannot be located on it reliably, and the CDR3 follows TCRdb's listing. CDR3: CASSEGPGRGL. The V and J genes are TRBV6-1 and TRBJ2-7; TRBD2 was called by the table and not checked on the DNA. The CDR3 totals 11 residues, both ends included. The germline V gene encodes CDR1 MNHNS and CDR2 SASEGT.

V and J are TRBV10-3 and TRBJ2-1; D remains unclear. The V gene lost 0 bases and the J gene lost 10 bases, with 13 bases spanning the gap. CDR3 size: 14 residues. Germline CDR1 ENHRY, CDR2 SYGVKD. CDR3 amino acids: CAISESILGREQFF. The CDR3 DNA sequence: TGTGCCATCAGTGAGTCGATCTTAGGTCGCGAGCAGTTCTTC.

This chain connects TRBV19 to TRBJ1-2; TRBD1 might be the D (5 bases). With 6 bases removed from V and 4 bases from J, the gap between germline ends came to 15 bases. Germline V gives CDR1 LNHDA, CDR2 SQIVND (reference sequence). The CDR3 covers 14 residues. DNA for the CDR3: TGTGCCAGTAGCCCCTACGGTGGGGGCTATGGCTACACCTTC. This gives the protein CASSPYGGGYGYTF. The variable domain in full, with the rest retrieved from reference TRBV19 and TRBJ1-2, is DGGITQSPKYLFRKEGQNVTLSCEQNLNHDAMYWYRQDPGQGLRLIYYSQIVNDFQKGDIAEGYSVSREKKESFPLTVTSAQKNPTAFYLCASSPYGGGYGYTFGSGTRLTVV.

V gene TRBV5-1 combines with J gene TRBJ2-5; D possibly matches TRBD1 or TRBD2 (5 bases each). CDR3 length: 14 residues. Germline values: CDR1 SGHRS, CDR2 YFSETQ. Trimming shortened V by 5 bases and J by 4 bases, and 15 bases separated the two germline ends. The CDR3 reads CASSRDLGTETQYF. DNA of the CDR3: TGCGCCAGCAGTCGGGATTTAGGGACAGAGACCCAGTACTTC. The complete variable domain, with remaining parts taken from reference TRBV5-1 and TRBJ2-5, reads KAGVTQTPRYLIKTRGQQVTLSCSPISGHRSVSWYQQTPGQGLQFLFEYFSETQRNKGNFPGRFSGRQFSNSRSEMNVSTLELGDSALYLCASSRDLGTETQYFGPGTRLLVL.

The chain uses TRBV14 and TRBJ2-1; 13 bases map to TRBD2. Germline-derived CDR1 and CDR2 are SGHDN and FVKESK. This CDR3 spans 15 amino acids. V lost 5 bases to trimming and J lost 9 bases; unmatched junction nucleotides: 7. DNA of the CDR3: TGTGCCAGCAGCACAACTAGCGGGAGGGCGGGTGAGCAGTTCTTC. It codes for CASSTTSGRAGEQFF.

This chain uses TRBV5-6 with TRBJ1-5; no reliable D call. Trimming removed 1 base from V and 7 bases from J, with 18 bases in between. Germline V gives CDR1 SGHDT, CDR2 YYEEEE. The CDR3 covers 16 residues. The CDR3 nucleotides read TGTGCCAGCAGCTTGTTGAGTGTGGGGTCGGGCCAGCCCCAGCATTTT. This encodes CASSLLSVGSGQPQHF.

This clone has more than one count but fewer than ten. The chain has TRBV30 and TRBJ2-3; TRBD2 matches at 12 bases. Germline V gives CDR1 GTSNPN, CDR2 SVGIG (reference sequence). The trim removed 0 bases at V and 5 bases at J, leaving 9 bases unmatched. The CDR3 sequence is 17 residues long. In DNA, the CDR3 is TGTGCCTGGAGTGTACCCCTAGCGGGAGGGCGAGGAGATACGCAGTATTTT. Its translation: CAWSVPLAGGRGDTQYF.